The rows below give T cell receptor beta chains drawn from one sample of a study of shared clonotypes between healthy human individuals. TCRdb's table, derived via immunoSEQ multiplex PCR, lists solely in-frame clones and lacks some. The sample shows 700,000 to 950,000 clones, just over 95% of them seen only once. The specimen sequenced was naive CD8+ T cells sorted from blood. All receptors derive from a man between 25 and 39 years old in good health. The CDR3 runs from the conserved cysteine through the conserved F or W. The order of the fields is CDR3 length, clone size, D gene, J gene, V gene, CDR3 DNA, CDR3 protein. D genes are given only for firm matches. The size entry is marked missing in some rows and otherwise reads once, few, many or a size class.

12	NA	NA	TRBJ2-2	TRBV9	TGTGCCAGCGGGCGAAGTACCGGGGAGCTGTTTTTT	CASGRSTGELFF
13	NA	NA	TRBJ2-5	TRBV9	TGTGCCAGCAGCGTAGGTCCCCAAGAGACCCAGTACTTC	CASSVGPQETQYF
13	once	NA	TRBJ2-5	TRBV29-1	TGCAGCGTTGAAGGGGGGGTAAAAGAGACCCAGTACTTC	CSVEGGVKETQYF
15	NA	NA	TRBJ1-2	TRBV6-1	TGTGCCAGCAGTGAAGCGCGCGGCCGGGGCTATGGCTACACCTTC	CASSEARGRGYGYTF
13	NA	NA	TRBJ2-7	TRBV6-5	TGTGCCAGCAGGACCCCTATCTTAAACGAGCAGTACTTC	CASRTPILNEQYF
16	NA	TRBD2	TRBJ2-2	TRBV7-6	TGTGCCAGCAGCACCGAAGGACTAGCGGGCACCGGGGAGCTGTTTTTT	CASSTEGLAGTGELFF
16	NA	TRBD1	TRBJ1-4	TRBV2	TGTGCCAGCAGAAAGCAGGACAGGCCTCCTAATGAAAAACTGTTTTTT	CASRKQDRPPNEKLFF
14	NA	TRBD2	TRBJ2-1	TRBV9	TGTGCCAGCAGCACTAGCGGGGAACGGGATGAGCAGTTCTTC	CASSTSGERDEQFF
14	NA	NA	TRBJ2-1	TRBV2	TGTGCCAGCAGAGACTACGGATTGGGGAATGAGCAGTTCTTC	CASRDYGLGNEQFF
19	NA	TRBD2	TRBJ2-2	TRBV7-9	TGTGCCAGCAGCTTGAGTCCGGGACTAGCGCCGCGAACCACCGGGGAGCTGTTTTTT	CASSLSPGLAPRTTGELFF
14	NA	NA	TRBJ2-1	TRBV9	TGTGCCAGCAGCCCCCTTAGGTATAACAATGAGCAGTTCTTC	CASSPLRYNNEQFF
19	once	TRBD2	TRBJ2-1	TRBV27	TGTGCCAGCAGCCGTACCGGGACTAGCGGGAGTCTATCCTACAATGAGCAGTTCTTC	CASSRTGTSGSLSYNEQFF
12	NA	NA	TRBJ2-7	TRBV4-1	TGCGCCAGCAGCCAAGATGAGATCCTCCTAGACTTC	CASSQDEILLDF
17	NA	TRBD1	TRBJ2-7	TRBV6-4	TGTGCCAGCAAACCAGGGGGTTGTGCATTTCCCACCTACGAGCAGTACTTC	CASKPGGCAFPTYEQYF
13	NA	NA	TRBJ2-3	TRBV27	TGTGCCAGCAGCCCGGGATTCGCAGATACGCAGTATTTT	CASSPGFADTQYF
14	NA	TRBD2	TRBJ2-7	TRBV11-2	TGTGCCAGCAGCCCTAGCGGGCGATCCTACGAGCAGTACTTC	CASSPSGRSYEQYF
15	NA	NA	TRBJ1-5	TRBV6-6	TGTGCCAGCAGTTACGGGACCGAGAGGGGACAGCCCCAGCATTTT	CASSYGTERGQPQHF
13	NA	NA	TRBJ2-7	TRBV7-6	TGTGCCAGCAGCGGGGGAACCTCCTACGAGCAGTACTTC	CASSGGTSYEQYF
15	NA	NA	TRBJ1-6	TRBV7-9	TGTGCCAGCAGGGGTAGGAGCTCCTATAATTCACCCCTCCACTTT	CASRGRSSYNSPLHF
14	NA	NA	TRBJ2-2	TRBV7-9	TGTGCCAGTAGCAGGACAGTAAACACCGGGGAGCTGTTTTTT	CASSRTVNTGELFF
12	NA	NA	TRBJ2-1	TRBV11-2	TGTGCCAGCAGCTTAGAACGGAATGAGCAGTTCTTC	CASSLERNEQFF
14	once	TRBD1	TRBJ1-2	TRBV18	TGTGCCAGCTCCGACAGGGGGCTCTTCGATGGCTACACCTTC	CASSDRGLFDGYTF
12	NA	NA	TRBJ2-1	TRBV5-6	TGTGCCAGCAGCCCCGGTGAGGTTGAGCAGTTCTTC	CASSPGEVEQFF